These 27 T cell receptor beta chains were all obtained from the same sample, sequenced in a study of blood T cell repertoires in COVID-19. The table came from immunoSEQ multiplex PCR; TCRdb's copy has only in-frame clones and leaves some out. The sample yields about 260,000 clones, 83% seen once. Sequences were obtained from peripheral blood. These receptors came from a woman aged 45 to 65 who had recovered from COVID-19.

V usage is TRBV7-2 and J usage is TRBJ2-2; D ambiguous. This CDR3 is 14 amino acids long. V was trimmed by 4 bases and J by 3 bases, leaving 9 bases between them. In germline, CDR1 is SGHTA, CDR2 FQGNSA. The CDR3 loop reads CASSSGIDTGELFF. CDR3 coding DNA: TGTGCCAGCAGCTCGGGTATTGACACCGGGGAGCTGTTTTTT.

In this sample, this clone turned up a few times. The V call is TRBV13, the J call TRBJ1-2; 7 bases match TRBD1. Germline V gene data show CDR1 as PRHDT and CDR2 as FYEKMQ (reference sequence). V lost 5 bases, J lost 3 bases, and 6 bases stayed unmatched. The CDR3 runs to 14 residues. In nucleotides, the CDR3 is TGTGCCAGCAGCCTCGACAGGGACGACTATGGCTACACCTTC. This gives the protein CASSLDRDDYGYTF.

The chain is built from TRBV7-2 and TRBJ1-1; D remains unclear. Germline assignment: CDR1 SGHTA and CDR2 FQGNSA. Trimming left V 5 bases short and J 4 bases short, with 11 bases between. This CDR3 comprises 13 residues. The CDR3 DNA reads TGTGCCAGCAGCCTGGGCACAGCCACTGAAGCTTTCTTT. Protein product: CASSLGTATEAFF.

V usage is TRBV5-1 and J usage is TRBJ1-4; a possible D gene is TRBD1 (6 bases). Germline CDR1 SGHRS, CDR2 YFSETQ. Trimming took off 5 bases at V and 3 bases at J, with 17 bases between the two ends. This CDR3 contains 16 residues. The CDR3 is CASRATGGPSNEKLFF. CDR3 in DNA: TGCGCCAGCAGGGCTACCGGGGGGCCGTCTAATGAAAAACTGTTTTTT.

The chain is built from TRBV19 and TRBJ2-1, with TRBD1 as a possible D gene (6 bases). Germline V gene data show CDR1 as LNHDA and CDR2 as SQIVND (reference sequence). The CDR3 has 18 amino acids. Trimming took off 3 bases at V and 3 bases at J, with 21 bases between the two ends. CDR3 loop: CASSILGAGPLVYNEQFF. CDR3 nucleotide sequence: TGTGCCAGTAGTATTCTGGGGGCAGGGCCCCTTGTCTACAATGAGCAGTTCTTC.

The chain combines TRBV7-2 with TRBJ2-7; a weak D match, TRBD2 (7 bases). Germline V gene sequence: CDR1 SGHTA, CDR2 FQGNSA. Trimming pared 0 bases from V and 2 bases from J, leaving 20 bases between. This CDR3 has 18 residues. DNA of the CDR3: TGTGCCAGCAGCTTAGCCCGTCCGGGGGGCGCTGTTACCTACGAGCAGTACTTC. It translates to CASSLARPGGAVTYEQYF. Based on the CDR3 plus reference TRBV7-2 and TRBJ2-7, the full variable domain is GAGVSQSPSNKVTEKGKDVELRCDPISGHTALYWYRQSLGQGLEFLIYFQGNSAPDKSGLPSDRFSAERTGGSVSTLTIQRTQQEDSAVYLCASSLARPGGAVTYEQYFGPGTRLTVT.

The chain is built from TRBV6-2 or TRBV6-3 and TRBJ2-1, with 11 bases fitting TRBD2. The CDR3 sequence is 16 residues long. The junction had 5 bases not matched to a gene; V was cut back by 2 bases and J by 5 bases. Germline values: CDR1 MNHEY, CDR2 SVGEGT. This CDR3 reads CASSYRLLAGDNEQFF. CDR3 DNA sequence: TGTGCCAGCAGTTACCGGTTACTAGCGGGGGACAATGAGCAGTTCTTC.

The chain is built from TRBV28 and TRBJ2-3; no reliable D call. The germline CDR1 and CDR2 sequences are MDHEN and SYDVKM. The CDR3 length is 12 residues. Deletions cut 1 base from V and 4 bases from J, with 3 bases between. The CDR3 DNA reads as TGTGCCAGCAGTTTATTCTCAGATACGCAGTATTTT. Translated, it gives CASSLFSDTQYF.

The CDR3 loop reads CASNRGSYGYTF. CDR3 coding DNA: TGTGCCAGCAATAGGGGATCCTATGGCTACACCTTC. J is TRBJ1-2 and V is TRBV12-3 or TRBV12-4, with a possible D match to TRBD1 (5 bases). The CDR3 totals 12 residues. V was clipped by 7 bases and J by 4 bases, with 10 bases between them.

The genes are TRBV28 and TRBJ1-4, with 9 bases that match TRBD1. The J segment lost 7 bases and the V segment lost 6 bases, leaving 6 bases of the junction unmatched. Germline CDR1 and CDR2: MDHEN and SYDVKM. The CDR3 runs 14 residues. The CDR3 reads CASSGPTGGEKLFF. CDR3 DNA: TGTGCCAGCAGCGGACCGACAGGGGGTGAAAAACTGTTTTTT.

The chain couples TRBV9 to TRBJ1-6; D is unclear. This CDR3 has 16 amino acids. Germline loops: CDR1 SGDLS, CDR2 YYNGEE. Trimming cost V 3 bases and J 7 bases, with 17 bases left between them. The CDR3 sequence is CASSARVESWNSPLHF. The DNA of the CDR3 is TGTGCCAGCAGCGCACGGGTGGAATCTTGGAATTCACCCCTCCACTTT.

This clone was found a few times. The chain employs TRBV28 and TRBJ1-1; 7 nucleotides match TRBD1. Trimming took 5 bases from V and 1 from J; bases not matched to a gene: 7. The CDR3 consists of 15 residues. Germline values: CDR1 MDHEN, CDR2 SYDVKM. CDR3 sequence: CASSINRGRNTEAFF. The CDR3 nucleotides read TGTGCCAGCAGTATTAACAGGGGCCGGAACACTGAAGCTTTCTTT. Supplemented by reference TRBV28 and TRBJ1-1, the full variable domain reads DVKVTQSSRYLVKRTGEKVFLECVQDMDHENMFWYRQDPGLGLRLIYFSYDVKMKEKGDIPEGYSVSREKKERFSLILESASTNQTSMYLCASSINRGRNTEAFFGQGTRLTVV.

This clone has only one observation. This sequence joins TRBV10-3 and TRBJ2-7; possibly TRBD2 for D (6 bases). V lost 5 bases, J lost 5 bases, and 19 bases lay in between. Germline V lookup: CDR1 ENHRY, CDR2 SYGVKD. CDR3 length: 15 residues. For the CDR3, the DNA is TGTGCCATCAGTTTCCGGGCCGGGACTCGAAACGAGCAGTACTTC. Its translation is CAISFRAGTRNEQYF.

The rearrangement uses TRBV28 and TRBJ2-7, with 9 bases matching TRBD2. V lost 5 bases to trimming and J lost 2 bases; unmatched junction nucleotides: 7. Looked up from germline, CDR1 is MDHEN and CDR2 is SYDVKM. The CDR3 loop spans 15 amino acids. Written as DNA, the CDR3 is TGTGCCAGCAGTCCCTCAGCGGGAGGCACCTACGAGCAGTACTTC. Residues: CASSPSAGGTYEQYF. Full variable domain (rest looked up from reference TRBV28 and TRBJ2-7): DVKVTQSSRYLVKRTGEKVFLECVQDMDHENMFWYRQDPGLGLRLIYFSYDVKMKEKGDIPEGYSVSREKKERFSLILESASTNQTSMYLCASSPSAGGTYEQYFGPGTRLTVT.

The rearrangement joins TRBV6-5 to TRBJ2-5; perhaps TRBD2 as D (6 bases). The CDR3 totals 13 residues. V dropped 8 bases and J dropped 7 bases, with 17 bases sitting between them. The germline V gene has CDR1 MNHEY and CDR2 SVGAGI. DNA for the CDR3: TGTGCCAGCGGGCGGGAACGAGGGGTGACCCAGTACTTC. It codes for CASGRERGVTQYF.

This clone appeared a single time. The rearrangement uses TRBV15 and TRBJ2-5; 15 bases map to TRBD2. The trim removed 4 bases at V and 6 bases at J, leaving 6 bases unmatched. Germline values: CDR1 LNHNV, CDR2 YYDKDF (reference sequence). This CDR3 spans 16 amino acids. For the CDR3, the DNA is TGTGCCACCAGCACCGGACTAGCGGGGGGGCAAAAGACCCAGTACTTC. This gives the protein CATSTGLAGGQKTQYF.

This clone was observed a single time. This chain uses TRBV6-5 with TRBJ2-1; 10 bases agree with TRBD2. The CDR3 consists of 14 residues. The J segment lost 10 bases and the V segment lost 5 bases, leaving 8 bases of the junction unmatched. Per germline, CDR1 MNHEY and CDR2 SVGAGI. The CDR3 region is CASSRAMGLAEQFF. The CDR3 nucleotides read TGTGCCAGCAGTCGTGCTATGGGACTAGCGGAGCAGTTCTTC.

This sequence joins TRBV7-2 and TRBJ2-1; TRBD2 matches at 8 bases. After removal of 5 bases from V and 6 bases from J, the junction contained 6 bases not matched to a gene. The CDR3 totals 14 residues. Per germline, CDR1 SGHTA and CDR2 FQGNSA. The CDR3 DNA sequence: TGTGCCAGCAGCCTCACCGGGGGGGGCAATGAGCAGTTCTTC. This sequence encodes CASSLTGGGNEQFF. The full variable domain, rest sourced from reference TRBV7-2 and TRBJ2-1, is GAGVSQSPSNKVTEKGKDVELRCDPISGHTALYWYRQSLGQGLEFLIYFQGNSAPDKSGLPSDRFSAERTGGSVSTLTIQRTQQEDSAVYLCASSLTGGGNEQFFGPGTRLTVL.

The CDR3 is CASSSRTDKGQYF. In DNA form, the CDR3 reads TGTGCCAGCAGCTCACGGACAGACAAAGGGCAGTACTTC. The rearrangement links TRBV7-6 to TRBJ2-7, with a weak D call TRBD1 (6 bases). The CDR3 has 13 residues. V gave up 4 bases and J gave up 9 bases, with 16 bases separating them. Germline-derived CDR1 and CDR2 are SGHVS and FNYEAQ.

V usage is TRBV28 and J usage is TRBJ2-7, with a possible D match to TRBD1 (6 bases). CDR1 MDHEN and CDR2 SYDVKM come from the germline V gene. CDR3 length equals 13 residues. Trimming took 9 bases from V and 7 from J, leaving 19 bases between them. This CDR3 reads CASINRVSGEQYF. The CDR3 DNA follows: TGTGCCAGTATCAACAGGGTTTCGGGGGAGCAGTACTTC. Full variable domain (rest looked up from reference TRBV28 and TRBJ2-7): DVKVTQSSRYLVKRTGEKVFLECVQDMDHENMFWYRQDPGLGLRLIYFSYDVKMKEKGDIPEGYSVSREKKERFSLILESASTNQTSMYLCASINRVSGEQYFGPGTRLTVT.

CDR3 loop: CASSSQGIGYTF. The DNA for the CDR3 is TGTGCCAGCAGCTCGCAGGGTATTGGCTACACCTTC. This chain connects TRBV7-3 to TRBJ1-2; possibly TRBD1 for D (5 bases). The V gene lost 4 bases and the J gene lost 7 bases, with 10 bases spanning the gap. Germline V gives CDR1 SGHTA, CDR2 FQGTGA. The CDR3 length is 12 residues.

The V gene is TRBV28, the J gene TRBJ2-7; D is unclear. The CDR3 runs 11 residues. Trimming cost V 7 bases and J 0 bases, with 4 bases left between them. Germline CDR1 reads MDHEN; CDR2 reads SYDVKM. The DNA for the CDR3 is TGTGCCAGCACCAACTCCTACGAGCAGTACTTC. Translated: CASTNSYEQYF.

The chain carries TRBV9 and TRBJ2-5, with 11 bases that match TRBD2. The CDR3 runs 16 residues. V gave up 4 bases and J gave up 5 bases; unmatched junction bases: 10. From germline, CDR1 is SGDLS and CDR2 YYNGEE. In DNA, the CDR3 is TGTGCCAGCAGCTTGGGACTAGCGGAAACCGTGGAGACCCAGTACTTC. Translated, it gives CASSLGLAETVETQYF.

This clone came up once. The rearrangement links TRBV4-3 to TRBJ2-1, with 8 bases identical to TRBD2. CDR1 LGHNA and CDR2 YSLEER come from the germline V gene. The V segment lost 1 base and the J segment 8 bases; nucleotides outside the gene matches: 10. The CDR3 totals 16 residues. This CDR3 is CASSQGASGFRDEQFF. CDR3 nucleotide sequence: TGCGCCAGCAGCCAAGGGGCTAGCGGGTTTCGGGATGAGCAGTTCTTC.

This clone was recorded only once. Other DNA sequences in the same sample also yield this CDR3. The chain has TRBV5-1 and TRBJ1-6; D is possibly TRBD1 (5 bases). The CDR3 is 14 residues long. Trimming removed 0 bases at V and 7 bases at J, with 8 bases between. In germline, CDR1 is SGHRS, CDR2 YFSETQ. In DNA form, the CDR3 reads TGCGCCAGCAGCTTGGCTCAGGGCAATTCACCCCTCCACTTT. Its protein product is CASSLAQGNSPLHF.

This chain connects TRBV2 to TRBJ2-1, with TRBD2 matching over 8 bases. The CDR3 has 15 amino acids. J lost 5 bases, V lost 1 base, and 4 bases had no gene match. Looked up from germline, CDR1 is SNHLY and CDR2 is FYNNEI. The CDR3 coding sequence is TGTGCCAGCAGTGAAGAGGGACTAGGCCACAATGAGCAGTTCTTC. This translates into CASSEEGLGHNEQFF.

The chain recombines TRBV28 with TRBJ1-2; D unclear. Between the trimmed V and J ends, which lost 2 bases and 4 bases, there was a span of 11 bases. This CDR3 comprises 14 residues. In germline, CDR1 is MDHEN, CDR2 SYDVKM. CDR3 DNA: TGTGCCAGCAGTTTAGGAGGTATGCGCTATGGCTACACCTTC. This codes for CASSLGGMRYGYTF.